This T cell receptor beta chain was captured in a study of Ad26.COV2.S vaccination and SARS-CoV-2 variants. Study overall: Intramuscularly, Ad26.COV2.S was given either once or twice, 56 days apart.

Note on this clone: Its specificity is unknown.

Study-wide results and caveats: TCR breadth and depth analyses may have underestimated total T cell responses.

The CDR3 sequence is 14 residues long. The V end was cut by 5 bases, the J end by 5 bases, with 16 bases between. Germline CDR1 SGHRS, CDR2 YFSETQ. Measured with immunoSEQ multiplex PCR; TCRdb has only the in-frame clones, and not every one. In the table there are about 460,000 clones, about nine tenths of which are singletons. Noted treatment: around 19 received Ad26.COV2.S at low or high dose, single or two shots; several received placebo; per-sample allocation not given. The study sampled participants on day 63 after the first vaccine or placebo injection. This sequence joins TRBV5-1 and TRBJ1-2, with D possibly being TRBD1 (5 bases). This TCR was recovered from a person aged 18-65 years who received the Ad26.COV2.S COVID-19 vaccine or a placebo. Sequences were derived from peripheral blood, sampled in a trial of Ad26.COV2.S vaccine versus placebo. The CDR3 is CASRLRSGAYGYTF. The CDR3 nucleotides are TGCGCCAGCAGACTACGGAGTGGGGCTTATGGCTACACCTTC.